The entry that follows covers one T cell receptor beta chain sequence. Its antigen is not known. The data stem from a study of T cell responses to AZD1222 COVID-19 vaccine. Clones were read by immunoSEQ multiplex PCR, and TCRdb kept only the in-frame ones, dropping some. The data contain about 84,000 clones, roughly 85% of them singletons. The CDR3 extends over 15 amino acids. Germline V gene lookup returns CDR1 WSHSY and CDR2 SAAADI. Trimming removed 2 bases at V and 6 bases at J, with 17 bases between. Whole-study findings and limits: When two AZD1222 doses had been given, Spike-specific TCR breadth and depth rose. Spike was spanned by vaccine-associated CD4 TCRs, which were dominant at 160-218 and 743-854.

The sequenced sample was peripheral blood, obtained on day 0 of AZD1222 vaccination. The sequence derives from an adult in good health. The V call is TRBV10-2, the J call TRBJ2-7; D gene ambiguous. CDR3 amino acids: CASSEMEGISVEQYF. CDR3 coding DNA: TGCGCCAGCAGTGAGATGGAAGGGATCTCCGTCGAGCAGTACTTC.